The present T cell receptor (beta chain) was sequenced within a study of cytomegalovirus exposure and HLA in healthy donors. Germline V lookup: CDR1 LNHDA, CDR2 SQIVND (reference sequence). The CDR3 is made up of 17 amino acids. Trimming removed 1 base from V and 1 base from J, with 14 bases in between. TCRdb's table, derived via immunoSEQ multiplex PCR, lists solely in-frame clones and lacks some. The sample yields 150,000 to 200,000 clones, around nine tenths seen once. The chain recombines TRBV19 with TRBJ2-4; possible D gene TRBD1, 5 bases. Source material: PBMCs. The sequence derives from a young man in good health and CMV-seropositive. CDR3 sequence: CASSIVGGRAAKNIQYF. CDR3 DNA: TGTGCCAGTAGTATAGTTGGCGGCAGGGCGGCCAAAAACATTCAGTACTTC.